The present T cell receptor (beta chain) was sequenced within a study of shared clonotypes between healthy human individuals. Division of CD4+ cells produced a CD45RA+ naive subset and a CD45RA-negative memory subset. Assay used: immunoSEQ multiplex PCR; TCRdb lists only in-frame clones, some missing. The sample records roughly 2.2 million clones, about nine tenths being singletons. CDR3 size: 11 residues. Germline CDR1 reads SNHLY; CDR2 reads FYNNEI. The ends were cut back, 4 bases at V and 5 bases at J, with 5 bases in the middle. The clonotype was recovered from a man between 18 and 29 years old in good health. Some clones in this sample may be carry-over from other donors' samples. Material: naive CD4+ T cells from PBMCs. Subset specified: CD45RA+ positively selected. The chain carries TRBV2 and TRBJ1-1, with D unclear. The CDR3: CASSVKTEAFF. CDR3 sequence (DNA): TGTGCCAGCAGTGTTAAAACTGAAGCTTTCTTT.